One and the same sample provided the 20 T cell receptor beta chains below, sequenced in a study. Each CDR3 protein gets one entry after TCRdb re-called the 5' RACE reads with MiXCR. Of approximately 60,000 distinct CDR3 sequences in the sample, roughly 30% are singletons; the top ten hold about 3%. Material for sequencing was tumor-infiltrating memory CD4+ T cells sorted from the breast tumor. Indicated subset: memory CD4+ T cells, CD4+CD45RO+CD25-. These receptors originate from a female donor with breast cancer.

The chain combines TRBV20-1 with TRBJ2-3; 11 bases line up with TRBD2. Germline V lookup: CDR1 DFQATT, CDR2 SNEGSKA (reference sequence). V shed 5 bases and J 1 base; nucleotides not matched to a gene: 8. This CDR3 contains 16 residues. For the CDR3, the DNA is TGCAGTGCTGTAGGACTAGCGGGTTCGGGCACAGATACGCAGTATTTT. Translating it yields CSAVGLAGSGTDTQYF.

The J gene is TRBJ1-2, the V gene TRBV20-1; 7 bases fit TRBD1. CDR1 DFQATT and CDR2 SNEGSKA come from the germline V gene (reference sequence). Unmatched junction bases numbered 2, after V lost 1 base and J lost 0 bases. The CDR3 has 14 amino acids. DNA of the CDR3: TGCAGTGCTAGAGGGACAGGTCCTAACTATGGCTACACCTTC. It encodes CSARGTGPNYGYTF.

The rearrangement uses TRBV5-1 and TRBJ1-1, with a tentative D call TRBD1 (5 bases). Trimming shortened V by 2 bases and J by 5 bases, and 13 bases separated the two germline ends. There are 14 residues in the CDR3. CDR1 and CDR2 from the germline V gene are SGHRS and YFSETQ. CDR3 coding DNA: TGCGCCAGCAGCTTAGGGGAACGTATGACTGAAGCTTTCTTT. Its translation is CASSLGERMTEAFF.

The chain is built from TRBV6-4 and TRBJ1-2; D uncertain. CDR1 MRHNA and CDR2 SNTAGT come from the germline V gene. This CDR3 spans 11 amino acids. V was cut by 7 bases and J by 3 bases, with 6 bases left in between. For the CDR3, the DNA is TGTGCCAGCACCCAGGACTATGGCTACACCTTC. Its protein is CASTQDYGYTF.

In its sample, this clonotype was seen many times. J is TRBJ1-5 and V is TRBV20-1; no firm D call. V was shortened by 0 bases and J by 0 bases, with 9 bases between the two germline ends. This CDR3 has 15 residues. In germline, CDR1 is DFQATT, CDR2 SNEGSKA (reference sequence). The CDR3 is CSARDQRHSNQPQHF. The DNA of the CDR3 is TGCAGTGCTAGAGACCAGCGGCATAGCAATCAGCCCCAGCATTTT.

This clonotype ranks as medium-sized. This chain joins TRBV4-2 and TRBJ2-2; perhaps TRBD1 as D (6 bases). V shed 0 bases and J shed 0 bases, with 14 bases lying between them. CDR1 LGHNA and CDR2 YNFKEQ come from the germline V gene. The CDR3 extends over 18 amino acids. CDR3 protein: CASSQDLSRGPNTGELFF. The CDR3, as DNA: TGTGCCAGCAGCCAAGATCTCTCCAGGGGCCCGAACACCGGGGAGCTGTTTTTT.

A few counts support this clonotype. The V call is TRBV18, the J call TRBJ1-5; D gene ambiguous. The CDR3 loop spans 13 amino acids. Per the germline V gene, CDR1 is KGHSH and CDR2 is LQKENI. Trimming took off 2 bases at V and 7 bases at J, with 9 bases between the two ends. CDR3 region: CASSPGDRQPQHF. CDR3 sequence (DNA): TGTGCCAGCTCACCAGGGGATCGGCAGCCCCAGCATTTT.

The chain recombines TRBV7-2 with TRBJ1-1; TRBD1 agrees at 7 bases. The CDR3 extends over 15 amino acids. Germline CDR1 reads SGHTA; CDR2 reads FQGNSA. Trimming at V came to 3 bases and at J to 4 bases, leaving 8 bases not matched to a gene. CDR3 coding DNA: TGTGCCAGCAGCTTCTTGACAGGGTTGATCACTGAAGCTTTCTTT. It codes for CASSFLTGLITEAFF.

For this clonotype: At one end, the junction sequence differs from germline, possibly due to a read error. The chain joins TRBV28 to TRBJ2-3; possibly TRBD1 for D (6 bases). Germline CDR1 reads MDHEN; CDR2 reads SYDVKM. CDR3 size: 15 residues. For the CDR3, the DNA is TGTGCCAGCAGTTCCCAGGGGTGGGGTAGAGATACGCATTATTTT. Protein: CASSSQGWGRDTHYF.

The V and J genes are TRBV7-3 and TRBJ1-4; D gene uncertain. This CDR3 has 13 residues. Trimming left V 2 bases short and J 8 bases short, with 9 bases between. Germline V gives CDR1 SGHTA, CDR2 FQGTGA. The CDR3: CASSLEPAEKLFF. CDR3 coding DNA: TGTGCCAGCAGCTTAGAGCCAGCCGAAAAACTGTTTTTT.

Note on this clonotype: The missing conserved phenylalanine or tryptophan at the end of this CDR3 makes a read error likely. This rearrangement joins TRBV10-3 to TRBJ1-5; 7 bases line up with TRBD1. The J segment lost 0 bases and the V segment lost 5 bases, leaving 7 bases of the junction unmatched. This CDR3 is built from 16 residues. Germline CDR1 reads ENHRY; CDR2 reads SYGVKD. CDR3 amino acids: CAISSRGSGSNQPQHL. As DNA, the CDR3 is TGTGCCATCAGTTCCAGGGGGAGTGGTAGCAATCAGCCCCAGCATCTT.

This clonotype was observed a handful of times. The chain carries TRBV5-1 and TRBJ2-7; TRBD2 agrees at 11 bases. The CDR3 extends over 16 amino acids. The germline CDR1 and CDR2 sequences are SGHRS and YFSETQ. V lost 4 bases, J lost 2 bases, and 8 bases stayed unmatched. This CDR3 is CASSKSGTSGTYEQYF. CDR3 in DNA: TGCGCCAGCAGCAAATCCGGGACTAGCGGTACCTACGAGCAGTACTTC.

CDR3 amino acids: CASSPGSTSTDTQYF. In nucleotides, the CDR3 is TGCGCCAGCAGCCCCGGGAGCACGAGCACAGATACGCAGTATTTT. The V gene is TRBV5-1, the J gene TRBJ2-3; a possible D gene is TRBD2 (6 bases). Germline CDR1 is SGHRS and CDR2 is YFSETQ. The CDR3 consists of 15 residues. Trimming took off 4 bases at V and 0 bases at J, with 12 bases between the two ends.

CDR3 in amino acids: CASSFYVGSYEQYF. Written as DNA, the CDR3 is TGTGCCAGCAGTTTCTATGTCGGCTCCTACGAGCAGTACTTC. The chain is built from TRBV28 and TRBJ2-7; the D is unclear. Germline V lookup: CDR1 MDHEN, CDR2 SYDVKM. The CDR3 extends over 14 amino acids. Deletions cut 3 bases from V and 0 bases from J, with 9 bases between.

The chain joins TRBV7-9 to TRBJ1-5; 9 bases are a match to TRBD1. The trim removed 9 bases at V and 6 bases at J, leaving 9 bases unmatched. The germline gives CDR1 SEHNR, CDR2 FQNEAQ (reference sequence). The CDR3 runs 14 residues. CDR3 residues: CASRRQGDGQPQHF. The CDR3 DNA sequence: TGTGCCAGTAGACGACAGGGGGATGGTCAGCCCCAGCATTTT.

In regard to this clonotype: An end of the junction differs from the germline gene, which may be a read error. The chain recombines TRBV7-2 with TRBJ2-5, with 8 nucleotides matching TRBD2. Germline V gene data show CDR1 as SGHTA and CDR2 as FQGNSA. CDR3 length equals 15 residues. The CDR3 bases are TGTGCCGGCAGCTTAGCGGGGACTAGACAAGAGACCCAGTACTTC. Its translation: CAGSLAGTRQETQYF.

The J gene is TRBJ2-1, the V gene TRBV7-6, with a weak D call TRBD2 (7 bases). The V end lost 3 bases, the J end lost 0 bases, and 9 bases lay between the germline ends. Germline V lookup: CDR1 SGHVS, CDR2 FNYEAQ. The CDR3 length is 15 residues. Written as DNA, the CDR3 is TGTGCCAGCAGCTTGGGGGGGCGCTCCTACAATGAGCAGTTCTTC. Translated: CASSLGGRSYNEQFF.

About this clonotype itself: A much larger clone sits a single nucleotide away, making a read error possible. The chain joins TRBV7-9 to TRBJ2-7; 8 bases agree with TRBD2. Germline lookup yields CDR1 SEHNR and CDR2 FQNEAQ (reference sequence). This CDR3 spans 15 amino acids. V shed 5 bases and J 6 bases; nucleotides not matched to a gene: 12. CDR3 amino acids: CASSRAGTRVSEQYF. The CDR3 DNA reads as TGTGCCAGCAGCAGAGCCGGGACTAGGGTCTCCGAGCAGTACTTC.

The chain has TRBV28 and TRBJ1-5; D might be TRBD1 (5 bases). Trimming left V 4 bases short and J 1 base short, with 11 bases between. Per germline, CDR1 MDHEN and CDR2 SYDVKM. CDR3 length: 15 amino acids. CDR3 in amino acids: CASSSRAGSNQPQHF. CDR3 DNA: TGTGCCAGCAGTTCCAGGGCTGGGAGCAATCAGCCCCAGCATTTT. Full variable domain (missing parts from reference TRBV28 and TRBJ1-5): DVKVTQSSRYLVKRTGEKVFLECVQDMDHENMFWYRQDPGLGLRLIYFSYDVKMKEKGDIPEGYSVSREKKERFSLILESASTNQTSMYLCASSSRAGSNQPQHFGDGTRLSIL.

In this sample, this clonotype turned up once. The rearrangement uses TRBV7-9 and TRBJ2-7; TRBD2 matches at 10 bases. CDR1 SEHNR and CDR2 FQNEAQ come from the germline V gene (reference sequence). V was pared by 5 bases and J by 2 bases, with 12 bases of the junction left unmatched. The CDR3 totals 17 residues. This CDR3 reads CASSTASGSGLPYEQYF. The CDR3 DNA sequence: TGTGCCAGCAGCACAGCTAGCGGGAGTGGGCTCCCCTACGAGCAGTACTTC.